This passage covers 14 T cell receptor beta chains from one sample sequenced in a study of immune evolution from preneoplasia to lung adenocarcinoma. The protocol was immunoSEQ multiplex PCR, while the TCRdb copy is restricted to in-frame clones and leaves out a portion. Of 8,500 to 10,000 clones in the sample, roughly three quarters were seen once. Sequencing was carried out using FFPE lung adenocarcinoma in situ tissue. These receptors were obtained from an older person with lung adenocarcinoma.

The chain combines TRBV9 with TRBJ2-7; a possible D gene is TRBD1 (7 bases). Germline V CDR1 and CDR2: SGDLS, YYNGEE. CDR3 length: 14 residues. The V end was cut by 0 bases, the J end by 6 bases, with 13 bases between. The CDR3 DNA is TGTGCCAGCAGCGTAGGCCAGGGGGGAGTCGAGCAGTACTTC. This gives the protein CASSVGQGGVEQYF.

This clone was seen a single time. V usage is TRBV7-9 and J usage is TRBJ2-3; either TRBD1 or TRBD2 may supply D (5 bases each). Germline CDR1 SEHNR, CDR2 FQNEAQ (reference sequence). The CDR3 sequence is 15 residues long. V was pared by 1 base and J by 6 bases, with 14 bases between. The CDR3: CASSLGDRSGDTQYF. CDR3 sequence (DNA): TGTGCCAGCAGCTTAGGCGACAGAAGCGGTGATACGCAGTATTTT. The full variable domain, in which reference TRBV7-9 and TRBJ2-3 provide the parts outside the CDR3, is DTGVSQNPRHKITKRGQNVTFRCDPISEHNRLYWYRQTLGQGPEFLTYFQNEAQLEKSRLLSDRFSAERPKGSFSTLEIQRTEQGDSAMYLCASSLGDRSGDTQYFGPGTRLTVL.

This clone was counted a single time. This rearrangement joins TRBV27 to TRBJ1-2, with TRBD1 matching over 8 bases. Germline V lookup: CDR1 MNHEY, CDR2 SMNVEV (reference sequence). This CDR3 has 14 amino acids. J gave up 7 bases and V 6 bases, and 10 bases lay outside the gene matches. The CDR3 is CASSSGQGRVGYTF. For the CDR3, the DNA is TGTGCCAGCAGCAGCGGACAGGGAAGGGTTGGCTACACCTTC.

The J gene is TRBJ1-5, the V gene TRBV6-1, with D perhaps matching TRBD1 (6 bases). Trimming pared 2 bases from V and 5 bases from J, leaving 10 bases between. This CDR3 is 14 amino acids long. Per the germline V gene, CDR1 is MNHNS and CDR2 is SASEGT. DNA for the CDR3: TGTGCCAGCAGTGAACGGGGGCTCGATCAGCCCCAGCATTTT. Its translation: CASSERGLDQPQHF.

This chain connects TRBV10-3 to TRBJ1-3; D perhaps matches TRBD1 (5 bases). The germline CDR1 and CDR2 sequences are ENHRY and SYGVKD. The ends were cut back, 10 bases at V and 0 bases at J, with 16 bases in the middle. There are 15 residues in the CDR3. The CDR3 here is CATFIDSPSGNTIYF. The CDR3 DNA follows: TGTGCCACCTTTATCGACAGTCCCTCTGGAAACACCATATATTTT.

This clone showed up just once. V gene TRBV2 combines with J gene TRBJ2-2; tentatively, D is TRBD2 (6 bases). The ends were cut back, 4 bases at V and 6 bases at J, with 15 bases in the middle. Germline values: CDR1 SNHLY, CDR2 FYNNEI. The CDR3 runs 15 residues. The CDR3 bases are TGTGCCAGCAGTGTTGGGGGGATGGGGGCCGGGGAGCTGTTTTTT. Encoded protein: CASSVGGMGAGELFF. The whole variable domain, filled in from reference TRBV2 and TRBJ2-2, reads EPEVTQTPSHQVTQMGQEVILRCVPISNHLYFYWYRQILGQKVEFLVSFYNNEISEKSEIFDDQFSVERPDGSNFTLKIRSTKLEDSAMYFCASSVGGMGAGELFFGEGSRLTVL.

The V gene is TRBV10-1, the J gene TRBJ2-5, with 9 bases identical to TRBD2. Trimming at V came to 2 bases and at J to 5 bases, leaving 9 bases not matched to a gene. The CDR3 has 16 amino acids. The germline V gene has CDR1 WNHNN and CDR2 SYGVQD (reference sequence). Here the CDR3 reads CASSEKTSGGGETQYF. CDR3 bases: TGCGCCAGCAGTGAGAAGACTAGCGGAGGAGGGGAGACCCAGTACTTC.

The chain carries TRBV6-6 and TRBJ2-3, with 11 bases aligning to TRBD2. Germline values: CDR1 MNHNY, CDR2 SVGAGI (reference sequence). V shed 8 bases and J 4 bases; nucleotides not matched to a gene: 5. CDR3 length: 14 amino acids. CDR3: CASVSGGASDTQYF. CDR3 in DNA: TGTGCCAGCGTTAGCGGGGGGGCCTCAGATACGCAGTATTTT.

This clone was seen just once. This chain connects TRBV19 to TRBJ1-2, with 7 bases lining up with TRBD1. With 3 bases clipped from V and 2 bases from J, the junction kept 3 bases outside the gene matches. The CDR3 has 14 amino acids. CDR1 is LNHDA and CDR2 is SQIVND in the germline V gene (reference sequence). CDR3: CASSIAGQNYGYTF. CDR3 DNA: TGTGCCAGTAGTATCGCGGGACAGAACTATGGCTACACCTTC.

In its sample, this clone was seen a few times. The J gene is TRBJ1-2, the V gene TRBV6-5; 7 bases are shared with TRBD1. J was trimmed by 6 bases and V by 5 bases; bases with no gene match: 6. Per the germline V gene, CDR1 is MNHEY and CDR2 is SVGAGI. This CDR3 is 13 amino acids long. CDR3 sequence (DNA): TGTGCCAGCAGTGGAGGGGGCCTTAATGGCTACACCTTC. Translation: CASSGGGLNGYTF.

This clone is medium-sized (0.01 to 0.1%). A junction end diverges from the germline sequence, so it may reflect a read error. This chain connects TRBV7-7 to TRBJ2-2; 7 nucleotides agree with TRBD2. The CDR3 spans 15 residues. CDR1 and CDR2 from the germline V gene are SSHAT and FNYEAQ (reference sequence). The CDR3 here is CASSFRSGGTGELFF. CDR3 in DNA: TGTGCTAGCAGCTTCCGATCGGGAGGCACCGGGGAGCTGTTTTTT. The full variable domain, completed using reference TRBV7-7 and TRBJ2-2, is GAGVSQSPRYKVTKRGQDVTLRCDPISSHATLYWYQQALGQGPEFLTYFNYEAQPDKSGLPSDRFSAERPEGSISTLTIQRTEQRDSAMYRCASSFRSGGTGELFFGEGSRLTVL.

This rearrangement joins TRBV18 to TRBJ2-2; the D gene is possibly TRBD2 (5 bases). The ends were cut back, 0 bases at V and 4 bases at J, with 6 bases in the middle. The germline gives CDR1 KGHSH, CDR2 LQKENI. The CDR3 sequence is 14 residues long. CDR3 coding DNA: TGTGCCAGCTCACCACCGGGGAGCACCGGGGAGCTGTTTTTT. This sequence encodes CASSPPGSTGELFF.

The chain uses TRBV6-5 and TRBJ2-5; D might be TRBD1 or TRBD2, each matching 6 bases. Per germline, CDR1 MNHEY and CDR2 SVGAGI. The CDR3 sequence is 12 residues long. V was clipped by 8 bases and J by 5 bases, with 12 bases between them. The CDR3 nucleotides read TGTGCCAGCGGAGGGGGGCTGGAGACCCAGTACTTC. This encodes CASGGGLETQYF.

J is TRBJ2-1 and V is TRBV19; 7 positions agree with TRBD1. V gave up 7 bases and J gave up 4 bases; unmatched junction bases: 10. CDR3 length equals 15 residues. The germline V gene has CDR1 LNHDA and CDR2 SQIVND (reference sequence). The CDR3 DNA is TGTGCCAGTACGAGAATGGGACAGAGGTACAATGAGCAGTTCTTC. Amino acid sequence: CASTRMGQRYNEQFF.